This T cell receptor beta chain was captured by sequencing in a study of blood T cell repertoires in COVID-19. Study information: Acute and convalescent COVID-19 samples came from the United States, Italy and Spain.

The CDR3 loop spans 13 amino acids. Looked up from germline, CDR1 is SGHVS and CDR2 is FQNEAQ. V was cut by 5 bases and J by 3 bases, with 10 bases left in between. Original analysis: Estimation of nucleated cell counts relied on the amplification of reference gene primers. Clones were read by immunoSEQ multiplex PCR, and TCRdb kept only the in-frame ones, dropping some. The V and J calls and the clone size are those of that table, but D and trimming were determined from the DNA. The table has some 220,000 clones, around 80% seen once. The sample comprised peripheral blood. The receptor's source is a woman in her 70s with acute or convalescent COVID-19. J is TRBJ1-2 and V is TRBV7-8; maybe TRBD1 (5 bases). The CDR3: CASSRTLDYGYTF. The CDR3 bases are TGTGCCAGCAGCCGGACACTAGACTATGGCTACACCTTC.